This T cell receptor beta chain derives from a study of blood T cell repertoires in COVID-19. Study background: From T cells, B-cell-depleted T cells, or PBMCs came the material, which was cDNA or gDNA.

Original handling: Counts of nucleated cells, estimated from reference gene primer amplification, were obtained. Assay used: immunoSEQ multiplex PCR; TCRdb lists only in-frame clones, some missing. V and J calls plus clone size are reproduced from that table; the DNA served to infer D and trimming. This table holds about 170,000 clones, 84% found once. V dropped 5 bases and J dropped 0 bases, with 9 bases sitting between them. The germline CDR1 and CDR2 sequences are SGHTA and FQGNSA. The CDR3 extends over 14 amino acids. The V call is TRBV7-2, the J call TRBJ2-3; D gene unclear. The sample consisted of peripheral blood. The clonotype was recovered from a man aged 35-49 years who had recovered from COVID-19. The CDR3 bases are TGTGCCAGCAGCCCTTATATGAGCACAGATACGCAGTATTTT. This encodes CASSPYMSTDTQYF.